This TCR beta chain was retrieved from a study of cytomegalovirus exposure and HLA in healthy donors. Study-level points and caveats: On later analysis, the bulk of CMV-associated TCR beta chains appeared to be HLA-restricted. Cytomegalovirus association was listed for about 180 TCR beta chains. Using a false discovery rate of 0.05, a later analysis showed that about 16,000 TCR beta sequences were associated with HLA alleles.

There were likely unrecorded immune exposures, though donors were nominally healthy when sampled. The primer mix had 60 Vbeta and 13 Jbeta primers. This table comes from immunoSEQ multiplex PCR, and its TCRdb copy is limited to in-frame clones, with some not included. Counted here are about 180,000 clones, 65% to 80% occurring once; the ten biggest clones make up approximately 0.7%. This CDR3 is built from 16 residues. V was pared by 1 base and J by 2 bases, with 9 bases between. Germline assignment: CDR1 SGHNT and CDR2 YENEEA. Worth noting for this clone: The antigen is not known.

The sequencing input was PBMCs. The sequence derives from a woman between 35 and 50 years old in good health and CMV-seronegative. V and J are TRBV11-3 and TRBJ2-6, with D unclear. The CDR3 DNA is TGTGCCAGCAGCTTAGGGGCCGCCCCTGGGGCCAACGTCCTGACTTTC. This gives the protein CASSLGAAPGANVLTF.